One sample yielded the 9 T cell receptor beta chains listed below, sequenced in a study of blood T cell repertoires in COVID-19. Method: immunoSEQ multiplex PCR; TCRdb's copy keeps in-frame clones and lacks some. The sample gives 130,000 to 150,000 clones, 80% to 90% of which show up once; 3% is in the top ten. The sample comprised peripheral blood. The receptors were gathered from a woman aged 60 to 75 with active COVID-19.

The chain has TRBV19 and TRBJ1-5; TRBD1 agrees at 11 bases. The V segment lost 6 bases and the J segment 4 bases; nucleotides outside the gene matches: 8. The CDR3 contains 16 residues. The germline V gene has CDR1 LNHDA and CDR2 SQIVND (reference sequence). CDR3 sequence reads: CASSPIGTGGNQPQHF. DNA for the CDR3: TGTGCCAGTAGCCCAATCGGGACAGGGGGGAATCAGCCCCAGCATTTT.

This chain connects TRBV5-1 to TRBJ2-7; D remains unclear. Germline V gene data show CDR1 as SGHRS and CDR2 as YFSETQ. The CDR3 extends over 11 amino acids. V shed 4 bases and J shed 2 bases, with 4 bases lying between them. The CDR3 DNA sequence: TGCGCCAGCAGCCCAACCTACGAGCAGTACTTC. Residues: CASSPTYEQYF.

The rearrangement links TRBV28 to TRBJ1-2, with 8 positions matching TRBD1. This CDR3 has 15 amino acids. V shed 7 bases, J shed 1 base, and the junction held 8 bases outside the gene matches. Germline V gives CDR1 MDHEN, CDR2 SYDVKM. CDR3 region: CASINSGGINYGYTF. CDR3 nucleotides: TGTGCCAGCATAAATTCAGGGGGCATTAACTATGGCTACACCTTC.

The rearrangement links TRBV5-4 to TRBJ2-7, with D possibly being TRBD2 (6 bases). V gave up 4 bases and J gave up 3 bases, with 17 bases separating them. Germline CDR1 and CDR2: SGHNT and YYREEE (reference sequence). There are 15 residues in the CDR3. The chain's CDR3 is CASSRESGEFYEQYF. In DNA form, the CDR3 reads TGTGCCAGCAGCCGGGAGTCAGGTGAATTCTACGAGCAGTACTTC.

The V and J genes are TRBV2 and TRBJ2-2; 13 bases align to TRBD2. Germline assignment: CDR1 SNHLY and CDR2 FYNNEI. This CDR3 contains 15 residues. V trimming: 5 bases; J trimming: 15 bases; junction bases outside the gene matches: 12. CDR3 bases: TGTGCCAGCAGTTCCCGGACTAGCGGGAGTCCCAGGATGTTTTTT. This codes for CASSSRTSGSPRMFF.

This rearrangement joins TRBV6-6 to TRBJ2-1; D not resolved. In germline, CDR1 is MNHNY, CDR2 SVGAGI (reference sequence). This CDR3 spans 11 amino acids. The V end was cut by 4 bases, the J end by 7 bases, with 5 bases between. CDR3 residues: CASSSQNEQFF. The CDR3 nucleotides are TGTGCCAGCAGTTCCCAAAATGAGCAGTTCTTC.

The chain carries TRBV5-1 and TRBJ2-2; 8 bases are shared with TRBD2. The CDR3 sequence is 14 residues long. CDR1 SGHRS and CDR2 YFSETQ come from the germline V gene. Germline trimming cut 2 bases from V and 3 bases from J; bases unmatched to any gene: 0. The CDR3 loop reads CASSLAGDTGELFF. In nucleotides, the CDR3 is TGCGCCAGCAGCTTAGCGGGGGACACCGGGGAGCTGTTTTTT.

The J gene is TRBJ2-5, the V gene TRBV15; 7 positions agree with TRBD2. CDR1 is LNHNV and CDR2 is YYDKDF in the germline V gene (reference sequence). Unmatched junction bases numbered 3, after V lost 0 bases and J lost 5 bases. The CDR3 totals 14 residues. The CDR3 region is CATSRDRAGETQYF. CDR3 bases: TGTGCCACCAGCAGAGATCGAGCGGGGGAGACCCAGTACTTC. The variable domain in full, completed from reference TRBV15 and TRBJ2-5, reads DAMVIQNPRYQVTQFGKPVTLSCSQTLNHNVMYWYQQKSSQAPKLLFHYYDKDFNNEADTPDNFQSRRPNTSFCFLDIRSPGLGDTAMYLCATSRDRAGETQYFGPGTRLLVL.

This clone is a singleton in its sample. V gene TRBV6-2 or TRBV6-3 combines with J gene TRBJ1-1, with a tentative D call TRBD1 (5 bases). CDR1 and CDR2 (germline): MNHEY, SVGEGT. The V and J ends lost 2 bases and 2 bases respectively, with 9 bases between them. The CDR3 is 14 amino acids. CDR3 region: CASSYGGINTEAFF. The CDR3, as DNA: TGTGCCAGCAGTTACGGGGGGATTAACACTGAAGCTTTCTTT.